These T cell receptor beta chains were read from a single sample in a study of T cell responses to AZD1222 COVID-19 vaccine. Generated by immunoSEQ multiplex PCR, the TCRdb table keeps only in-frame clones and is missing some. In the table there are some 56,000 clones, roughly 87% of which are singletons. Specimen: peripheral blood, collected 28 days after the second AZD1222 dose. These receptors originate from an adult who received the AZD1222 COVID-19 vaccine. Each CDR3 is given with its conserved first and last residue. Fields, in order: D gene, V gene, J gene, clone size, CDR3 DNA, CDR3 protein. A D gene is named only where the DNA matches it firmly. Size tells how often a clone was seen (once, few, many) or the class of an expanded clone, and some rows leave it out.

TRBD1	TRBV7-9	TRBJ1-2	once	TGTGCCAGCAGCAAGGGACAGGCCCTTAACTATGGCTACACCTTC	CASSKGQALNYGYTF
TRBD1	TRBV5-3	TRBJ1-2	NA	TGTGCCAAACTCGATACTCCAACAGGGGGCGTCTATGGCTACACCTTC	CAKLDTPTGGVYGYTF
NA	TRBV19	TRBJ1-2	NA	TGTGCCAGTAGCCTCTTAGATCTTGGCTACACCTTC	CASSLLDLGYTF
TRBD2	TRBV2	TRBJ2-7	NA	TGTGCCAGCAGTGCACGGGGGGTGGCCTACGAGCAGTACTTC	CASSARGVAYEQYF
NA	TRBV6-5	TRBJ1-3	NA	TGTGCCAGCAGTTCCCAGGGGAACCCTGGAAACACCATATATTTT	CASSSQGNPGNTIYF
NA	TRBV19	TRBJ1-5	NA	TGTGCCAGTAGTATTAGGTCCACAGGCCTCAATCAGCCCCAGCATTTT	CASSIRSTGLNQPQHF
NA	TRBV28	TRBJ2-7	NA	TGTGCCAGCAGAGGAAGGTCGGACAGTCTTTCCTACGAGCAGTACTTC	CASRGRSDSLSYEQYF
NA	TRBV6-5	TRBJ1-1	once	TGTGCCAGCAGCACCAGCGGACGGAGCACTGAAGCTTTCTTT	CASSTSGRSTEAFF
TRBD2	TRBV12-3/TRBV12-4	TRBJ2-7	NA	TGTGCCAGCACCTCGGGGGGCGAGCAGTACTTC	CASTSGGEQYF
TRBD1	TRBV5-4	TRBJ1-1	NA	TGTGCCAGCAGCTCCTCGGGACAGGGCACTGAAGCTTTCTTT	CASSSSGQGTEAFF
TRBD1	TRBV28	TRBJ1-1	NA	TGTGCCAGCAGTTTAAGGGGGCCTGAAGCTTTCTTT	CASSLRGPEAFF
TRBD1	TRBV9	TRBJ2-3	NA	TGTGCCAGCAGCGTGGGGGACAGGGGAGGCGATACGCAGTATTTT	CASSVGDRGGDTQYF
TRBD1	TRBV28	TRBJ2-3	NA	TGTGCCAGCAGCCGCGGGACAGGGGGCGATACGCAGTATTTT	CASSRGTGGDTQYF
TRBD1	TRBV28	TRBJ2-6	once	TGTGCCAGCAGTTTCGGGACAGGGATCTCTGGGGCCAACGTCCTGACTTTC	CASSFGTGISGANVLTF
TRBD2	TRBV27	TRBJ2-1	NA	TGTGCCAGCAGTCCTCGACTAGCGGGGGGTCGCTCATACAATGAGCAGTTCTTC	CASSPRLAGGRSYNEQFF
NA	TRBV29-1	TRBJ2-2	NA	TGCAGCGCCCGAGGGCAGAACACCGGGGAGCTGTTTTTT	CSARGQNTGELFF
TRBD2	TRBV29-1	TRBJ2-1	once	TGCAGCGTTACCCTGGGACTAGCGGGAGTTGGCAATGAGCAGTTCTTC	CSVTLGLAGVGNEQFF
NA	TRBV2	TRBJ1-5	once	TGTGCCAGCACCGAGGGGAGGGGGAAGGACAATCAGCCCCAGCATTTT	CASTEGRGKDNQPQHF
NA	TRBV28	TRBJ2-5	once	TGTGCCAGCAGCTCGTGGAGAGGATACGAGACCCAGTACTTC	CASSSWRGYETQYF
NA	TRBV3-1/TRBV3-2	TRBJ1-1	once	TGTGCCAGCAGCTACCTTCGGGGTGAAGCTTTCTTT	CASSYLRGEAFF
TRBD1	TRBV5-6	TRBJ2-5	once	TGTGCCAGCAGCATAGGACAGGGGGTTATTGTAGAGACCCAGTACTTC	CASSIGQGVIVETQYF
TRBD1	TRBV5-1	TRBJ2-2	few	TGCGCCAGCAGCGGTACGCAGGGGGCTCCCGGGGAGCTGTTTTTT	CASSGTQGAPGELFF
NA	TRBV6-1	TRBJ1-1	NA	TGTGCCAGCAGTGAAGTTTGGAGGCAGACCAACACTGAAGCTTTCTTT	CASSEVWRQTNTEAFF
TRBD1	TRBV7-2	TRBJ2-7	NA	TGTGCCAGCAGCTTAGAGGGGGCTCCTTCCTACGAGCAGTACTTC	CASSLEGAPSYEQYF
NA	TRBV9	TRBJ2-5	once	TGTGCCAGCAGCGTCGGCACCCAAGAGACCCAGTACTTC	CASSVGTQETQYF
NA	TRBV7-9	TRBJ1-1	once	TGTGCCAGCAGCTTAGCGCTGGGGGGCGCGGACACTGAAGCTTTCTTT	CASSLALGGADTEAFF
NA	TRBV9	TRBJ1-1	NA	TGTGCCAGCAGCCCTCGGGCGCTCATGAACACTGAAGCTTTCTTT	CASSPRALMNTEAFF
TRBD1	TRBV11-2	TRBJ1-1	NA	TGTGCCAGCAGCACAGGACAGGGGCCAGTGAACACTGAAGCTTTCTTT	CASSTGQGPVNTEAFF
NA	TRBV28	TRBJ1-3	NA	TGTGCCAGCAGCCCTGGCAAAGGCGGCACCATATATTTT	CASSPGKGGTIYF
NA	TRBV5-4	TRBJ1-3	NA	TGTGCCAGCAGCGCCTGGGCCTCTGGAAACACCATATATTTT	CASSAWASGNTIYF
NA	TRBV19	TRBJ2-6	NA	TGTGCCAGTAGTATAGACGGCGGCTCTGGGGCCAACGTCCTGACTTTC	CASSIDGGSGANVLTF
NA	TRBV12-5	TRBJ2-2	NA	TGTGCTAGTGTCCTCACCGGGGAGCTGTTTTTT	CASVLTGELFF
TRBD2	TRBV7-9	TRBJ2-2	NA	TGTGCCAGCAGCTTAGGACTAGCGGGGGCCTTGAACACCGGGGAGCTGTTTTTT	CASSLGLAGALNTGELFF